These 15 T cell receptor beta chains came from one sample sequenced in a study of cytomegalovirus exposure and HLA in healthy donors. This PCR relied on a set of 60 Vbeta primers and 13 Jbeta primers. Data came from immunoSEQ multiplex PCR; TCRdb stores just in-frame clones and leaves some out. The repertoire consists of approximately 100,000 clones, with roughly 80% occurring once and the leading ten covering 15% to 20%. The sequenced sample consisted of PBMCs. These receptors were obtained from a man aged 55 to 69 in good health and CMV-seropositive.

The chain combines TRBV7-9 with TRBJ2-2, with D perhaps matching TRBD1 (6 bases). The CDR3 extends over 16 amino acids. The V end lost 1 base, the J end lost 4 bases, and 13 bases lay between the germline ends. CDR1 and CDR2 (germline): SEHNR, FQNEAQ (reference sequence). The CDR3 region is CASSLVQGLGTGELFF. The CDR3 region has the DNA TGTGCCAGCAGCTTAGTGCAGGGGCTGGGCACCGGGGAGCTGTTTTTT.

This clone has a single count. The chain couples TRBV5-6 to TRBJ2-5; TRBD1 might be the D (5 bases). The length of the CDR3 is 13 residues. Germline CDR1 reads SGHDT; CDR2 reads YYEEEE. The germline V and J ends were trimmed by 3 bases and 4 bases, with 10 bases remaining between them. CDR3 sequence (DNA): TGTGCCAGCAGCTGGGCAGGGATAGAGACCCAGTACTTC. Its protein is CASSWAGIETQYF.

This chain links TRBV19 with TRBJ1-1; no firm D call. The V end was cut by 3 bases, the J end by 5 bases, with 16 bases between. There are 15 residues in the CDR3. The V gene's germline CDR1 is LNHDA and CDR2 SQIVND (reference sequence). In nucleotides, the CDR3 is TGTGCCAGTAGTATGGGGAGCCTATCCGGTACTGAAGCTTTCTTT. Translated: CASSMGSLSGTEAFF.

This clone was recorded only once. The genes are TRBV30 and TRBJ2-7; 7 bases agree with TRBD2. V gave up 3 bases and J gave up 2 bases; unmatched junction bases: 7. Germline V CDR1 and CDR2: GTSNPN, SVGIG (reference sequence). This CDR3 is built from 14 residues. The chain's CDR3 is CAWRLAARAYEQYF. The CDR3 bases are TGTGCCTGGAGGCTAGCGGCGAGGGCCTACGAGCAGTACTTC.

V usage is TRBV18 and J usage is TRBJ1-6; D is possibly TRBD1 (5 bases). The germline V and J ends were trimmed by 4 bases and 6 bases, with 13 bases remaining between them. The CDR3 covers 15 residues. Looked up from germline, CDR1 is KGHSH and CDR2 is LQKENI. Written as DNA, the CDR3 is TGTGCCAGCTCACTACAGGCCCGGCCTAATTCACCCCTCCACTTT. Amino acids: CASSLQARPNSPLHF.

This clone was recorded only once. The rearrangement joins TRBV5-1 to TRBJ2-3; 7 positions match TRBD1. This CDR3 contains 16 residues. The V gene's germline CDR1 is SGHRS and CDR2 YFSETQ. The ends lost 0 bases at V and 2 bases at J; junction bases unmatched: 6. CDR3 amino acids: CASSLETGTLTDTQYF. The CDR3 nucleotides are TGCGCCAGCAGCTTGGAGACAGGGACCCTCACAGATACGCAGTATTTT.

The chain employs TRBV9 and TRBJ2-7; 7 bases are shared with TRBD1. J was trimmed by 3 bases and V by 2 bases; bases with no gene match: 8. This CDR3 has 15 amino acids. In germline, CDR1 is SGDLS, CDR2 YYNGEE. CDR3: CASSVTGNKGYEQYF. CDR3 DNA sequence: TGTGCCAGCAGCGTGACAGGGAATAAGGGCTACGAGCAGTACTTC.

The chain couples TRBV15 to TRBJ2-1; D possibly corresponds to TRBD1 (6 bases). The CDR3 spans 15 residues. V lost 6 bases and J 0 bases, leaving 12 bases between the germline ends. CDR1 and CDR2 (germline): LNHNV, YYDKDF (reference sequence). The CDR3 bases are TGTGCCACCAGGGGGGCCCGAAGCTCCTACAATGAGCAGTTCTTC. The encoded protein is CATRGARSSYNEQFF.

The chain recombines TRBV29-1 with TRBJ2-2, with 10 bases identical to TRBD1. V lost 7 bases to trimming and J lost 4 bases; unmatched junction nucleotides: 9. Germline CDR1 and CDR2: SQVTM and ANQGSEA. The CDR3 covers 15 residues. The CDR3 nucleotides read TGCAGCGCAATCGCGGGACAGGGGTCCACCGGGGAGCTGTTTTTT. It specifies CSAIAGQGSTGELFF.

The chain is built from TRBV30 and TRBJ1-2, with 7 bases aligning to TRBD1. The ends lost 2 bases at V and 8 bases at J; junction bases unmatched: 8. The CDR3 sequence is 13 residues long. From germline, CDR1 is GTSNPN and CDR2 SVGIG (reference sequence). The CDR3 region is CAWSTGAREGYTF. As DNA, the CDR3 is TGTGCCTGGAGTACAGGGGCCCGGGAAGGCTACACCTTC. Filled out from reference TRBV30 and TRBJ1-2, the complete variable domain reads SQTIHQWPATLVQPVGSPLSLECTVEGTSNPNLYWYRQAAGRGLQLLFYSVGIGQISSEVPQNLSASRPQDRQFILSSKKLLLSDSGFYLCAWSTGAREGYTFGSGTRLTVV.

CDR3: CASSPSAGMLSSYNEQFF. The CDR3 DNA follows: TGTGCCAGCTCACCCTCGGCCGGGATGCTAAGCTCCTACAATGAGCAGTTCTTC. The rearrangement joins TRBV18 to TRBJ2-1; TRBD2 is a possible D gene (5 bases). Germline loops: CDR1 KGHSH, CDR2 LQKENI. CDR3 size: 18 residues. The V end was cut by 3 bases, the J end by 0 bases, with 18 bases between.

CDR3 DNA sequence: TGTGCCAGCAGCCCCGGCGGGACAGGGAAATACGAGCAGTACTTC. Protein product: CASSPGGTGKYEQYF. V is TRBV7-9 and J is TRBJ2-7, with TRBD1 identical over 9 bases. CDR1 SEHNR and CDR2 FQNEAQ come from the germline V gene (reference sequence). After removal of 5 bases from V and 4 bases from J, the junction contained 9 bases not matched to a gene. CDR3 size: 15 residues. The complete variable domain, with remaining parts taken from reference TRBV7-9 and TRBJ2-7, reads DTGVSQNPRHKITKRGQNVTFRCDPISEHNRLYWYRQTLGQGPEFLTYFQNEAQLEKSRLLSDRFSAERPKGSFSTLEIQRTEQGDSAMYLCASSPGGTGKYEQYFGPGTRLTVT.

V is TRBV7-9 and J is TRBJ2-7; D is unclear. Germline V gene sequence: CDR1 SEHNR, CDR2 FQNEAQ (reference sequence). The CDR3 totals 12 residues. Trimming shortened V by 2 bases and J by 3 bases, and 5 bases separated the two germline ends. The CDR3 region is CASSLPGYEQYF. The CDR3 nucleotides read TGTGCCAGCAGCTTACCCGGCTACGAGCAGTACTTC.

This chain connects TRBV18 to TRBJ2-3; 7 nucleotides align to TRBD1. The length of the CDR3 is 16 residues. Germline CDR1 reads KGHSH; CDR2 reads LQKENI. V gave up 6 bases and J gave up 2 bases; unmatched junction bases: 11. CDR3 DNA sequence: TGTGCCAGCTCGCCCCAGACAGGGAACCCCACAGATACGCAGTATTTT. This codes for CASSPQTGNPTDTQYF.

The chain combines TRBV21-1 with TRBJ2-1; TRBD2 is the table's D call, not checked against the DNA. TRBV21-1 is annotated as a pseudogene. This CDR3 has 15 residues. The CDR3 reads CASIPRVSSYNEQFF. The CDR3 DNA sequence: TGTGCCAGCATCCCGCGCGTAAGCTCCTACAATGAGCAGTTCTTC.